The 26 T cell receptor beta chains presented below share a single source sample, sequenced in a study of molecular identifiers for immune sequencing clone quantification. TCRdb processed the PCR reads anew with MiXCR; each CDR3 protein has one entry. The sample includes about 510,000 distinct CDR3 sequences, less than 30% of them seen just once. Input material: naive CD8+ T cells from blood, with Jurkat cell RNA spiked in. Stated subset: FACS-sorted CD8+CD4-CCR7+CD45RA+ naive T cells. All receptors come from a human donor in good health. Some libraries in this study had Jurkat cell RNA spiked in.

This clonotype came up a few times. The J gene is TRBJ1-5, the V gene TRBV5-8; D uncertain. Germline loops: CDR1 SGHTS, CDR2 YDEGEE. The CDR3 is 14 amino acids. V was shortened by 2 bases and J by 4 bases, with 10 bases between the two germline ends. The CDR3 coding sequence is TGTGCCAGCAGCTTTTTTCACGGGAATCAGCCCCAGCATTTT. It translates to CASSFFHGNQPQHF.

The rearrangement links TRBV7-9 to TRBJ2-2; 7 bases match TRBD1. CDR3 length equals 14 residues. The germline V gene encodes CDR1 SEHNR and CDR2 FQNEAQ (reference sequence). V dropped 4 bases and J dropped 7; count of bases not matched to a gene: 6. CDR3: CASSSDRIGGELFF. The DNA of the CDR3 is TGTGCCAGCAGCTCGGACAGGATTGGCGGGGAGCTGTTTTTT.

Concerning this clonotype itself: A clone one base away is much larger, so this may be a read error. The chain combines TRBV4-3 with TRBJ1-2; TRBD1 might be the D (5 bases). The CDR3 sequence is 16 residues long. Germline loops: CDR1 LGHNA, CDR2 YSLEER. The CDR3 reads CASSQDILGVNYGYPF. The CDR3 DNA is TGCGCCAGCAGCCAAGATATTTTAGGGGTTAACTATGGCTACCCCTTC.

This clonotype came up many times. One end of the junction varies from germline; a read error may be responsible. The chain is built from TRBV6-6 and TRBJ2-1; D assignment may be TRBD1 or TRBD2 (5 bases each). The CDR3 is 13 amino acids. Germline values: CDR1 MNHNY, CDR2 SVGAGI (reference sequence). The CDR3 region has the DNA TGTGCCAGCAGTTACACTGGGGGTACCATCAAGGTCTTC. The encoded protein is CASSYTGGTIKVF.

This clonotype was seen only a few times. The chain combines TRBV27 with TRBJ1-5; a weak D match, TRBD1 (6 bases). CDR1 and CDR2 from the germline V gene are MNHEY and SMNVEV (reference sequence). The CDR3 has 13 amino acids. Trimming shortened V by 8 bases and J by 2 bases, and 10 bases separated the two germline ends. CDR3 nucleotides: TGTGCCAGCCGAGACAGGCGCAATCAGCCCCAGCATTTT. Residues: CASRDRRNQPQHF.

Details on this clonotype: This may arise from a read error, as a much more abundant clone is one base away. The chain couples TRBV4-2 to TRBJ2-3, with 12 nucleotides matching TRBD2. There are 16 residues in the CDR3. Germline V gives CDR1 LGHNA, CDR2 YNFKEQ. CDR3 DNA sequence: TGTGCCAGCAGCCCTAGACTAGCGGGGGCCACATATACGCAGTATTTT. Amino acids: CASSPRLAGATYTQYF.

The chain links TRBV4-3 to TRBJ2-7, with D possibly being TRBD1 or TRBD2 (5 bases each). This CDR3 is 15 amino acids long. V was cut by 4 bases and J by 2 bases, with 15 bases left in between. Germline V CDR1 and CDR2: LGHNA, YSLEER. The CDR3 here is CASSLTRDRAYEQYF. The CDR3 region has the DNA TGCGCCAGCAGCCTGACGAGGGACCGGGCCTACGAGCAGTACTTC.

Points on this clonotype: A clone one base away is much larger, so this may be a read error. The chain couples TRBV29-1 to TRBJ2-7, with 10 bases fitting TRBD2. Germline-derived CDR1 and CDR2 are SQVTM and ANQGSEA. Trimming at V came to 6 bases and at J to 1 base, leaving 15 bases not matched to a gene. The CDR3 has 17 residues. CDR3 amino acids: CSVSATPSAGGSYEQYF. CDR3 sequence (DNA): TGCAGCGTCTCCGCCACCCCCTCAGCGGGAGGGTCCTACGAGCAGTACTTC.

Notes on this clonotype: Given a much more abundant clone one base away, this may be a read error. The V call is TRBV7-2, the J call TRBJ2-3; 7 nucleotides match TRBD2. CDR1 and CDR2 (germline): SGHTA, FQGNSA. V shed 0 bases and J 4 bases; nucleotides not matched to a gene: 4. The CDR3 has 15 residues. The CDR3 sequence is CTSSLAAGVADTQYF. In DNA, the CDR3 is TGTACCAGCAGCTTAGCTGCGGGAGTGGCAGATACGCAGTATTTT. Together with reference TRBV7-2 and TRBJ2-3, the CDR3 gives the full variable domain: GAGVSQSPSNKVTEKGKDVELRCDPISGHTALYWYRQSLGQGLEFLIYFQGNSAPDKSGLPSDRFSAERTGGSVSTLTIQRTQQEDSAVYLCTSSLAAGVADTQYFGPGTRLTVL.

A note on this clonotype: The missing conserved phenylalanine or tryptophan at the end of this CDR3 makes a read error likely. The genes are TRBV4-3 and TRBJ1-4, with no clear D. This CDR3 is 17 amino acids long. In germline, CDR1 is LGHNA, CDR2 YSLEER. The germline V and J ends were trimmed by 0 bases and 1 base, with 12 bases remaining between them. The DNA for the CDR3 is TGCGCCAGCAGCCAAGATTTCTCAGGCGTAACTAATGAAAAACTGTTTTAT. Translating it yields CASSQDFSGVTNEKLFY.

This clonotype was recorded a few times. This could be a read error, since a much larger clone is one nucleotide away. V usage is TRBV12-3 or TRBV12-4 and J usage is TRBJ2-4; D remains unclear. With 4 bases removed from V and 0 bases from J, the gap between germline ends came to 13 bases. The CDR3 is made up of 16 amino acids. The CDR3 region has the DNA TGTGCCAGCAGTTCTTCTGGACCTATAGCCAAAAACATTCAGTACTTC. It specifies CASSSSGPIAKNIQYF.

Ten or more counts support this clonotype. The chain recombines TRBV29-1 with TRBJ2-7; D not certain. The CDR3 runs to 10 residues. Germline V gene data show CDR1 as SQVTM and CDR2 as ANQGSEA. V was cut by 4 bases and J by 5 bases, with 6 bases left in between. The CDR3 protein is CSVGGHEQYF. CDR3 nucleotide sequence: TGCAGCGTTGGGGGTCACGAGCAGTACTTC.

A few counts support this clonotype. The junction departs from the called germline gene at one end, perhaps through a read error. V usage is TRBV5-3 and J usage is TRBJ2-7; 8 nucleotides line up with TRBD2. TRBV5-3 is recorded as an ORF, its role being uncertain. The CDR3 extends over 16 amino acids. CDR3 region: CASSLFETSESYEQYF. The CDR3 region has the DNA TGTGCCAGCAGCTTATTCGAGACTAGCGAATCCTACGAGCAGTACTTC.

The genes are TRBV4-3 and TRBJ2-5; 9 bases agree with TRBD2. This CDR3 region has 16 residues. V was pared by 4 bases and J by 5 bases, with 11 bases of the junction left unmatched. Germline V gene sequence: CDR1 LGHNA, CDR2 YSLEER. The CDR3 DNA reads as TGCGCCAGCAGCCCCCTTGGCGGGGGGGTTCTGGAGACCCAGTACTTC. Protein sequence: CASSPLGGGVLETQYF.

Concerning this clonotype itself: One base away lies a much larger clone, so this may be a sequencing read error. The chain is built from TRBV15 and TRBJ1-1; a possible D gene is TRBD1 (5 bases). V lost 0 bases and J lost 6, with 17 bases in between. This CDR3 comprises 16 residues. The germline V gene has CDR1 LNHNV and CDR2 YYDKDF (reference sequence). CDR3 in DNA: TGTGCCACCAGCAGAGATCATGATGGGGGTTCGGCTGAAGCTTTCTTT. Amino acid sequence: CATSRDHDGGSAEAFF.

This clonotype has more than one count but fewer than ten. The V gene is TRBV6-6, the J gene TRBJ2-7; no clear D gene. The germline V gene has CDR1 MNHNY and CDR2 SVGAGI (reference sequence). There are 17 residues in the CDR3. Trimming took 0 bases from V and 0 from J, leaving 15 bases between them. The CDR3 DNA follows: TGTGCCAGCAGTTACTCGTTGCAGTGGGTGACCTCCTACGAGCAGTACTTC. Translation: CASSYSLQWVTSYEQYF.

This clonotype turned up a few times. An end of the junction does not agree with germline; a read error may underlie this. DNA for the CDR3: TGTGCCAGCAGATACTCGATGGCCGGGACTAGCACAGATACGCAGTATTTT. This translates into CASRYSMAGTSTDTQYF. The chain has TRBV6-2 or TRBV6-3 and TRBJ2-3; D perhaps matches TRBD2 (6 bases). The CDR3 has 17 residues. Germline V gene sequence: CDR1 MNHEY, CDR2 SVGEGT.

On this clonotype itself: A much more abundant neighbour one base away suggests this may be a read error. The CDR3 DNA sequence: TGTGCCAGCAGCCAAGAGTTCCTAGGGGAGGCACCAGATACGCAGTATTTT. This sequence encodes CASSQEFLGEAPDTQYF. The chain is built from TRBV14 and TRBJ2-3, with D possibly TRBD2 on 6 matching bases. The CDR3 runs to 17 residues. Germline-derived CDR1 and CDR2 are SGHDN and FVKESK. Between the trimmed V and J ends, which lost 0 bases and 4 bases, there was a span of 17 bases.

The V call is TRBV9, the J call TRBJ1-5; the match to TRBD1 covers 8 bases. Germline V gene data show CDR1 as SGDLS and CDR2 as YYNGEE. Trimming removed 3 bases from V and 1 base from J; junction bases left unmatched: 3. The length of the CDR3 is 15 residues. CDR3 protein: CASSGTGTSNQPQHF. CDR3 nucleotide sequence: TGTGCCAGCAGCGGGACAGGGACCAGCAATCAGCCCCAGCATTTT.

This chain connects TRBV7-6 to TRBJ2-7; TRBD2 agrees at 8 bases. Germline V gives CDR1 SGHVS, CDR2 FNYEAQ. CDR3 length: 13 residues. V was pared by 4 bases and J by 6 bases, with 5 bases of the junction left unmatched. As DNA, the CDR3 is TGTGCCAGCAGCTGGACTAGCAGCGGCGAGCAGTACTTC. Translation: CASSWTSSGEQYF.

This clonotype was picked up many times. The rearrangement joins TRBV13 to TRBJ2-6; TRBD1 aligns across 9 bases. The CDR3 is 18 amino acids. Germline V gives CDR1 PRHDT, CDR2 FYEKMQ (reference sequence). The V gene end was trimmed by 5 bases and the J gene end by 0 bases; junction bases not matched to a gene: 8. The CDR3 loop reads CASSSRDRVDSGANVLTF. The CDR3 nucleotides are TGTGCCAGCAGCAGCCGGGACAGGGTAGACTCTGGGGCCAACGTCCTGACTTTC.

As for this clonotype: A much larger clone differs by one base, so this may be a read error. The chain is built from TRBV4-2 and TRBJ2-7; D may be TRBD1 (6 bases). Germline loops: CDR1 LGHNA, CDR2 YNFKEQ. The CDR3 runs to 15 residues. V was shortened by 2 bases and J by 2 bases, with 13 bases between the two germline ends. The CDR3 is CASSQNRDLTYEQYF. DNA for the CDR3: TGTGCCAGCAGCCAAAACAGGGACCTGACCTACGAGCAGTACTTC.

This clonotype was found a few times. The junction differs from germline at one of its ends, possibly a read error. J is TRBJ1-2 and V is TRBV6-5; D remains ambiguous. The CDR3 has 19 residues. Germline V CDR1 and CDR2: MNHEY, SVGAGI. CDR3 region: CASSYSMEVPSPLFNGHTF. As DNA, the CDR3 is TGTGCCAGCAGTTACTCGATGGAGGTCCCATCCCCCCTATTCAATGGCCACACCTTC.

The V call is TRBV6-5, the J call TRBJ2-3; 9 positions agree with TRBD1. The CDR3 spans 15 residues. The V segment lost 6 bases and the J segment 2 bases; nucleotides outside the gene matches: 6. Germline CDR1 is MNHEY and CDR2 is SVGAGI. CDR3 sequence (DNA): TGTGCCAGCAGCCCCGGGACAGGGCCCACAGATACGCAGTATTTT. This gives the protein CASSPGTGPTDTQYF.

This clonotype has a count of ten or more. The genes are TRBV12-3 or TRBV12-4 and TRBJ1-3; D gene ambiguous. The CDR3 has 14 amino acids. Trimming stripped 5 bases from V and 4 bases from J, with 12 bases between. CDR3 sequence reads: CASSPRLWGNTIYF. Here the CDR3 DNA reads TGTGCCAGCAGTCCTAGGCTTTGGGGAAACACCATATATTTT.

The V call is TRBV6-6, the J call TRBJ2-1, with 12 positions matching TRBD2. Germline lookup yields CDR1 MNHNY and CDR2 SVGAGI (reference sequence). CDR3 length: 22 amino acids. The J segment lost 2 bases and the V segment lost 2 bases, leaving 19 bases of the junction unmatched. CDR3 amino acids: CASSYNTWASGGAAVAYNEQFF. Here the CDR3 DNA reads TGTGCCAGCAGTTACAACACCTGGGCTAGCGGGGGGGCCGCCGTAGCCTACAATGAGCAGTTCTTC.